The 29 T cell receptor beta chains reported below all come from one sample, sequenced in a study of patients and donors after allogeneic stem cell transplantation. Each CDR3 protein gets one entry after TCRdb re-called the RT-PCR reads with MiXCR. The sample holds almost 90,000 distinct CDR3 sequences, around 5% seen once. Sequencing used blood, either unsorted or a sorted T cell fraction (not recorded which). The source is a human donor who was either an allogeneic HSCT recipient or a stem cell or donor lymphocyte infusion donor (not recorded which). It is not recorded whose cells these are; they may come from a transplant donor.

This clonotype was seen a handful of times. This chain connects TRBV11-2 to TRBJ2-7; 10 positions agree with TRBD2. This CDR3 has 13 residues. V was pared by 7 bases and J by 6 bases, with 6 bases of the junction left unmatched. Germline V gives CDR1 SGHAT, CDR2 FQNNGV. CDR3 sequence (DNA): TGTGCCAGCACCCTAGCGGGAGCATCCGAGCAGTACTTC. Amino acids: CASTLAGASEQYF.

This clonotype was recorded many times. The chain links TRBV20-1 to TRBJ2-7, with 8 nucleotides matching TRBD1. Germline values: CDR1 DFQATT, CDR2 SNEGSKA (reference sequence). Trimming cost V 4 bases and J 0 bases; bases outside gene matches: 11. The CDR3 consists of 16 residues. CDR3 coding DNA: TGCAGTGCTATTAACGTCCGGGACAGGAGCTCCTACGAGCAGTACTTC. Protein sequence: CSAINVRDRSSYEQYF.

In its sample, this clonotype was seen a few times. The CDR3: CASSFMDRGSDSPLHF. As DNA, the CDR3 is TGTGCCAGCAGTTTTATGGACAGGGGGTCAGACTCACCCCTCCACTTT. This chain joins TRBV28 and TRBJ1-6; the match to TRBD1 covers 10 bases. Germline V lookup: CDR1 MDHEN, CDR2 SYDVKM. V lost 3 bases and J lost 10; bases outside the gene matches: 9. The CDR3 is 16 amino acids.

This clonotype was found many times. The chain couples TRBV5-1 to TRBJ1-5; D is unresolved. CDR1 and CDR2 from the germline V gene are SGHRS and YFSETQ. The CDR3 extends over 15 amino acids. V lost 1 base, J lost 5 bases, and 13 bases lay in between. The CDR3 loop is CASSLSGQVDQPQHF. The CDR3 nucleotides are TGCGCCAGCAGCTTGTCAGGCCAGGTAGATCAGCCCCAGCATTTT.

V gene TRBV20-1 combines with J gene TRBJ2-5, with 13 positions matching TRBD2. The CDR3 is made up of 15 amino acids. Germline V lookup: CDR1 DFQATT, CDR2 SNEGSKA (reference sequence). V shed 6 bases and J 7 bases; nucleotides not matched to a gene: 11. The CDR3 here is CSAPTSGGSRGTQYF. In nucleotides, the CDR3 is TGCAGTGCACCGACTAGCGGGGGGTCGAGGGGGACCCAGTACTTC.

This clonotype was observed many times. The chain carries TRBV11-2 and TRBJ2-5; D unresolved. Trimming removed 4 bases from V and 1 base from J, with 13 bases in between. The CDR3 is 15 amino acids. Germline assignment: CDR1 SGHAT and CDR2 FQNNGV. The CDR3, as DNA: TGTGCCAGCAGCTATCTCGGGCGGACCCAAGAGACCCAGTACTTC. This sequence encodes CASSYLGRTQETQYF.

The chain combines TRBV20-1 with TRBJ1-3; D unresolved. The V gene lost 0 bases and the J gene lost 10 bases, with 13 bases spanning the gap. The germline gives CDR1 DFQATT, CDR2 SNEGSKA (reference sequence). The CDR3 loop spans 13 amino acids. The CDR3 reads CSARDVMLGTIYF. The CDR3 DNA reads TGCAGTGCTAGAGACGTGATGCTGGGGACCATATATTTT.

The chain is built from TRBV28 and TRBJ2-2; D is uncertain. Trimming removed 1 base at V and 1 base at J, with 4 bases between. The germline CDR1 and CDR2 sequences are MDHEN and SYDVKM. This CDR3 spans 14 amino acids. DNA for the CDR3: TGTGCCAGCAGTTTATACCAGAACACCGGGGAGCTGTTTTTT. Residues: CASSLYQNTGELFF.

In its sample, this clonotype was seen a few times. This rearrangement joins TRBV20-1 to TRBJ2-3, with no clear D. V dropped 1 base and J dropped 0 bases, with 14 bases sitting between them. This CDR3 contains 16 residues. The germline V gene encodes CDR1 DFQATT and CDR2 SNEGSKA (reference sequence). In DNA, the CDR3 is TGCAGTGCTAGAGCGTCGACTGTTACTAGCACAGATACGCAGTATTTT. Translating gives CSARASTVTSTDTQYF.

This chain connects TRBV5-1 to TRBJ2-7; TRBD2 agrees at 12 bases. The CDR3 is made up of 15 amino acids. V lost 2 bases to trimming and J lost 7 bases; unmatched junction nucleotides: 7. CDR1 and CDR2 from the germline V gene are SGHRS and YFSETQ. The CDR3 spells CASSFLAGGPGEQYF. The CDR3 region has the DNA TGCGCCAGCAGCTTCCTAGCGGGGGGGCCGGGGGAGCAGTACTTC.

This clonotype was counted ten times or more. The CDR3 sequence is CASSRNSPLHF. The CDR3 DNA sequence: TGTGCCAGCAGCAGAAATTCACCCCTCCACTTT. The chain joins TRBV13 to TRBJ1-6; D call uncertain. The CDR3 covers 11 residues. V was clipped by 5 bases and J by 7 bases, with 3 bases between them. Per the germline V gene, CDR1 is PRHDT and CDR2 is FYEKMQ (reference sequence). Full variable domain (outside the CDR3, taken from reference TRBV13 and TRBJ1-6): AAGVIQSPRHLIKEKRETATLKCYPIPRHDTVYWYQQGPGQDPQFLISFYEKMQSDKGSIPDRFSAQQFSDYHSELNMSSLELGDSALYFCASSRNSPLHFGNGTRLTVT.

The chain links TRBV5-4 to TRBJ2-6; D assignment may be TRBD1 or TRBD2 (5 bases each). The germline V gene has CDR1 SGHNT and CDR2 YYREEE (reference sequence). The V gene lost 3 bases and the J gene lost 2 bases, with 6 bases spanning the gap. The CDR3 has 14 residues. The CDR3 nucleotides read TGTGCCAGCAGCTCGGGGCCTGGGGCCAACGTCCTGACTTTC. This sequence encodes CASSSGPGANVLTF.

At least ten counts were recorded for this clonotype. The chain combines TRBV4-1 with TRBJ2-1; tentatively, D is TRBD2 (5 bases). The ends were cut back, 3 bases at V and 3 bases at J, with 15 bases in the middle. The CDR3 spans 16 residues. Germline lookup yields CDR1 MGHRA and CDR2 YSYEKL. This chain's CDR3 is CASSQTHSGVYNEQFF. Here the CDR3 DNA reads TGCGCCAGCAGCCAGACCCACAGCGGAGTCTACAATGAGCAGTTCTTC.

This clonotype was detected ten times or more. The chain's CDR3 is CASRPTGADGEKLFF. The DNA for the CDR3 is TGTGCCAGCAGGCCGACGGGGGCGGACGGTGAAAAACTGTTTTTT. The rearrangement links TRBV6-1 to TRBJ1-4, with D maybe TRBD1 (6 bases). CDR3 size: 15 residues. V lost 6 bases, J lost 7 bases, and 18 bases lay in between. Looked up from germline, CDR1 is MNHNS and CDR2 is SASEGT.

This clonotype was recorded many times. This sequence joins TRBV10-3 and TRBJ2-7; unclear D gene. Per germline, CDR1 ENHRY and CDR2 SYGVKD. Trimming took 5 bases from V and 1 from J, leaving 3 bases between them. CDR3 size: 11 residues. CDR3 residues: CAISNSYEQYF. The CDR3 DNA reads TGTGCCATCAGTAATTCCTACGAGCAGTACTTC.

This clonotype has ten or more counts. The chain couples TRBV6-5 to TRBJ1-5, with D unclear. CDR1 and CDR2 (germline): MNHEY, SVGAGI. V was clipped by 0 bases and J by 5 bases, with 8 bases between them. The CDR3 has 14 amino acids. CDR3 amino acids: CASSYSSVHQPQHF. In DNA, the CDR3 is TGTGCCAGCAGTTACTCGTCCGTCCATCAGCCCCAGCATTTT.

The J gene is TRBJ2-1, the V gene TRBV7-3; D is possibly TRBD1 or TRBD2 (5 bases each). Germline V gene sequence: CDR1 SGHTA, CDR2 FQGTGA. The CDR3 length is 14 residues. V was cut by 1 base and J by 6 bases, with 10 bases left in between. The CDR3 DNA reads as TGTGCCAGCAGCTTAATGGGACCACCCAATGAGCAGTTCTTC. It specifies CASSLMGPPNEQFF. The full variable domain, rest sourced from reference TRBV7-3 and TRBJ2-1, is GAGVSQTPSNKVTEKGKYVELRCDPISGHTALYWYRQSLGQGPEFLIYFQGTGAADDSGLPNDRFFAVRPEGSVSTLKIQRTERGDSAVYLCASSLMGPPNEQFFGPGTRLTVL.

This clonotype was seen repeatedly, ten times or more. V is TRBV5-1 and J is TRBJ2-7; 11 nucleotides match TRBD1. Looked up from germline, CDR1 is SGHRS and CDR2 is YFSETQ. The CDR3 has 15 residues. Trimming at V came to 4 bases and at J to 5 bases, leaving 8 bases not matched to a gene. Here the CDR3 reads CASSPRTGGIHEQYF. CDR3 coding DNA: TGCGCCAGCAGCCCTAGGACAGGGGGCATACACGAGCAGTACTTC.

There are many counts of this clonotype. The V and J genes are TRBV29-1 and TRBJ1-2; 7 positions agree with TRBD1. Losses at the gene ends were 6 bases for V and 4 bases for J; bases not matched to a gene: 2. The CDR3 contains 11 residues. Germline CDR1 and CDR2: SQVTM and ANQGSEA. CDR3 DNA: TGCAGCGTCCGGGACAGCTATGGCTACACCTTC. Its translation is CSVRDSYGYTF.

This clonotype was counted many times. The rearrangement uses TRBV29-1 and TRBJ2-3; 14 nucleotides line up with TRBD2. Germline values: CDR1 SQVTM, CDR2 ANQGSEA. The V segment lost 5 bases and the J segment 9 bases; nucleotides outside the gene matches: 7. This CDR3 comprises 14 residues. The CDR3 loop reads CSVSTSGGAGTQYF. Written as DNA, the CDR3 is TGCAGCGTTTCGACTAGCGGGGGGGCCGGGACGCAGTATTTT.

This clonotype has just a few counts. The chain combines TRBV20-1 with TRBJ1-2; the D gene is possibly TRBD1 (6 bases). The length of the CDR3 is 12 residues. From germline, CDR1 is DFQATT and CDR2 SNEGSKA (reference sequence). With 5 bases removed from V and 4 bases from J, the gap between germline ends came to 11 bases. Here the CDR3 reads CSAEGEGYGYTF. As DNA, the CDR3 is TGCAGTGCTGAGGGGGAAGGCTATGGCTACACCTTC.

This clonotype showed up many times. The CDR3 nucleotides are TGCGCCAGCAGCCCCCGGACGGGACTACCCGACGATACGCAGTATTTT. Residues: CASSPRTGLPDDTQYF. V usage is TRBV5-1 and J usage is TRBJ2-3; 7 positions agree with TRBD2. V was pared by 4 bases and J by 6 bases, with 14 bases of the junction left unmatched. The CDR3 runs 16 residues. Germline-derived CDR1 and CDR2 are SGHRS and YFSETQ. The whole variable domain, filled in from reference TRBV5-1 and TRBJ2-3, reads KAGVTQTPRYLIKTRGQQVTLSCSPISGHRSVSWYQQTPGQGLQFLFEYFSETQRNKGNFPGRFSGRQFSNSRSEMNVSTLELGDSALYLCASSPRTGLPDDTQYFGPGTRLTVL.

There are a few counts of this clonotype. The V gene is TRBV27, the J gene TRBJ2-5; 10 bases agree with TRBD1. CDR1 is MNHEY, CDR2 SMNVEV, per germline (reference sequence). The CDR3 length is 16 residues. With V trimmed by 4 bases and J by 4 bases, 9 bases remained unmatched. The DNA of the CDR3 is TGTGCCAGCAGTTCACGGGACAGGGGATACGGAGAGACCCAGTACTTC. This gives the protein CASSSRDRGYGETQYF.

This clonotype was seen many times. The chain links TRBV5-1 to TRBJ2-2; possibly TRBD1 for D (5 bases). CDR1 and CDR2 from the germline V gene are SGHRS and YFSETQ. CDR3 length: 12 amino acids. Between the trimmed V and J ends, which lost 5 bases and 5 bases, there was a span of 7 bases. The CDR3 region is CASRQATGELFF. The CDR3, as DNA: TGCGCCAGCAGACAGGCAACCGGGGAGCTGTTTTTT.

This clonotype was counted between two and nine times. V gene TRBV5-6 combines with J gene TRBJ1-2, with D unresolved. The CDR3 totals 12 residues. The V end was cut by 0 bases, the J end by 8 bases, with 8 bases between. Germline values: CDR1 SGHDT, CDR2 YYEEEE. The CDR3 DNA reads TGTGCCAGCAGCTTGGCCTTAGTGGGCTACACCTTC. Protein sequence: CASSLALVGYTF.

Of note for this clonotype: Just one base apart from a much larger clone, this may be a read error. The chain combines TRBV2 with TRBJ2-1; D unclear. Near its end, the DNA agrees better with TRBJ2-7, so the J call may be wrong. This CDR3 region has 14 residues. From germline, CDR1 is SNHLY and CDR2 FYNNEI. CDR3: CASSRTSAVNEQYF. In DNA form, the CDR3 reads TGTGCCAGCAGTAGGACCTCGGCGGTCAATGAGCAGTACTTC.

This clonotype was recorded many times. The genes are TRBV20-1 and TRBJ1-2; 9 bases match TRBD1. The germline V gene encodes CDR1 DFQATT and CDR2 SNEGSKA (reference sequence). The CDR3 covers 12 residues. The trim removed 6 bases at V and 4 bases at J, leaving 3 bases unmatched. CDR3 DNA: TGCAGTGCGTGGGGACAGGGCTATGGCTACACCTTC. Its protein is CSAWGQGYGYTF.

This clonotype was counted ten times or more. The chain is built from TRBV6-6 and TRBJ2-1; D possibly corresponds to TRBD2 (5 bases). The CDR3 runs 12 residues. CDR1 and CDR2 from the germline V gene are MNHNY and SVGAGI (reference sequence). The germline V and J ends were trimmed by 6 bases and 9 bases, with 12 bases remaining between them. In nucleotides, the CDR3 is TGTGCCAGCAGGACCCCCCGGGGTGAGCAGTTCTTC. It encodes CASRTPRGEQFF.

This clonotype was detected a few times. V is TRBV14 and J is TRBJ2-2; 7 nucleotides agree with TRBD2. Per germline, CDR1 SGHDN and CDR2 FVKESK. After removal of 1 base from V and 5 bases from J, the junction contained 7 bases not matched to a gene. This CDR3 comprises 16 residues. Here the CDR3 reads CASSQVQLAATGELFF. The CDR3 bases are TGTGCCAGCAGCCAAGTTCAGCTAGCGGCAACCGGGGAGCTGTTTTTT.